Given below is one T cell receptor (beta chain) in context. The data are from a study of regulatory T cells in long-lasting Graves disease. As for time point: newly diagnosed GD, antithyroid drugs for less than 3 months. TCR sequences were obtained from RNA taken from PBMCs. CDR3 length: 16 amino acids. Trimming took 0 bases from V and 4 from J; bases not matched to a gene: 6. The germline gives CDR1 SGDLS, CDR2 YYNGEE. For TCR beta, libraries came from iRepertoire HTBI primers and Arm-PCR of CDR3 regions. TCRdb reanalysed the multiplex PCR reads using MiXCR and keeps one entry per CDR3 protein. The sample shows some 600,000 distinct CDR3 sequences, roughly a sixth of them seen only once. These data also formed part of another study, on T cells in Graves' hyperthyroidism and ophthalmopathy. Per that study: Each diagnosis was grounded in clinical symptoms, serum thyroxine and TRAb, thyroid ultrasound, and orbital computed tomography. Researchers ran a first-round RT-PCR on the TCR CDR3 using the HTBI primer set.

The sample in question was peripheral blood mononuclear cells (PBMCs), obtained at new diagnosis, from a patient treated with antithyroid drugs. The receptor comes from a man aged 18 to 30 with Graves disease. V is TRBV9 and J is TRBJ2-5, with 10 bases identical to TRBD1. CDR3 amino acids: CASSVDGTGVSETQYF. The CDR3 DNA is TGTGCCAGCAGCGTAGATGGGACAGGGGTATCAGAGACCCAGTACTTC.